This T cell receptor beta chain appears in the sequencing data of a study of CD8+ T cells in alopecia areata. Following RNA extraction, reverse transcription yielded cDNA that acted as the sequencing template. Assay used: immunoSEQ multiplex PCR; TCRdb lists only in-frame clones, some missing. The sample gives about 210,000 clones, 55% to 70% of which show up once; 4.2% is in the top ten. Indicated treatment: oral pan-JAK inhibitor, 5-10 mg twice daily. CDR3 size: 16 residues. J was trimmed by 2 bases and V by 7 bases; bases with no gene match: 10. The germline V gene encodes CDR1 SNHLY and CDR2 FYNNEI.

The receptor's source is a human donor with alopecia areata. The sample consisted of CD4+ T cells sorted from blood, taken at week 4, from a patient treated with tofacitinib. This sequence joins TRBV2 and TRBJ1-5; 8 bases are a match to TRBD1. CDR3 in DNA: TGTGCCAGCAACACGGGGGTGACAGGGGGCAATCAGCCCCAGCATTTT. Translated: CASNTGVTGGNQPQHF.